This record concerns one T cell receptor (beta chain) sequence. The antigen is not known. This sample was included in a study of T cell repertoires in cytomegalovirus infection. Study background: The public TCR beta signatures pointed to both CMV infection and matching HLA type. Study-wide results and caveats: Carriers of CMV and the relevant HLA type were discriminated by public TCR beta frequency.

A single record per CDR3 protein comes from TCRdb applying MiXCR to the reads. This table has roughly 250,000 distinct CDR3 sequences, 20% to 25% appearing once. Germline lookup yields CDR1 SNHLY and CDR2 FYNNEI. V gave up 2 bases and J gave up 3 bases, with 17 bases separating them. The CDR3 spans 17 residues. The J gene is TRBJ1-5, the V gene TRBV2, with D possibly TRBD1 on 5 matching bases. Sequenced sample: CD8+ T cells from PBMCs. This clonotype originated in a human donor in good health (CMV status not recorded). Some clones in this sample may be carry-over from other donors' samples. DNA for the CDR3: TGTGCCAGCAGTGAACTCCCGGGACGGACTTTCAATCAGCCCCAGCATTTT. The encoded protein is CASSELPGRTFNQPQHF. The whole variable domain, filled in from reference TRBV2 and TRBJ1-5, reads EPEVTQTPSHQVTQMGQEVILRCVPISNHLYFYWYRQILGQKVEFLVSFYNNEISEKSEIFDDQFSVERPDGSNFTLKIRSTKLEDSAMYFCASSELPGRTFNQPQHFGDGTRLSIL.